These 17 T cell receptor beta chains originate from one sample sequenced in a study of CD8 T cells in Susac syndrome (dated by TCRdb to the late 2010s). The library relied on the immunoSEQ multiplex PCR assay. RNA was extracted using the RNeasy kit, and roughly 0.45 to 1 microgram was reverse transcribed with random hexamers. The raw public data were reprocessed by TCRdb itself: fastp quality trimming at Q25, MiXCR clonotype calling, in-frame beta chains only. A single entry per CDR3 protein holds the most common genes and DNA from its merged rows. The sample includes roughly 150,000 distinct CDR3 sequences, with approximately 94% observed a single time. Of the sample, just over 0.2% is held by the ten largest clones. Specimen: CD8+ T cells from PBMCs. The source is a human donor with multiple sclerosis.

The rearrangement joins TRBV28 to TRBJ1-6; possible D gene TRBD1, 5 bases. There are 15 residues in the CDR3. CDR1 and CDR2 (germline): MDHEN, SYDVKM. V lost 7 bases and J 7 bases, leaving 17 bases between the germline ends. CDR3 DNA: TGTGCCAGCAACGAGTTAGGGGAGTCCAATTCACCCCTCCACTTT. This gives the protein CASNELGESNSPLHF.

This clonotype has just one count. This chain uses TRBV5-1 with TRBJ1-2; D gene uncertain. Deletions cut 0 bases from V and 8 bases from J, with 14 bases between. Per the germline V gene, CDR1 is SGHRS and CDR2 is YFSETQ. CDR3 size: 14 residues. The chain's CDR3 is CASSLVAASRGYTF. The CDR3, as DNA: TGCGCCAGCAGCTTGGTGGCAGCGTCGCGCGGCTACACCTTC.

The genes are TRBV4-1 and TRBJ1-2; D uncertain. The CDR3 spans 14 residues. Trimming shortened V by 4 bases and J by 4 bases, and 13 bases separated the two germline ends. CDR1 and CDR2 from the germline V gene are MGHRA and YSYEKL. The CDR3 spells CASSPKFGPYGYTF. The CDR3 nucleotides are TGCGCCAGCAGCCCAAAGTTTGGCCCCTATGGCTACACCTTC.

V is TRBV29-1 and J is TRBJ2-3; possible D gene TRBD2, 7 bases. The CDR3 extends over 15 amino acids. The V end was cut by 1 base, the J end by 1 base, with 12 bases between. Germline CDR1 SQVTM, CDR2 ANQGSEA. The CDR3 here is CSVEGGGEGTDTQYF. The CDR3 nucleotides are TGCAGCGTTGAAGGAGGGGGGGAGGGCACAGATACGCAGTATTTT.

This clonotype appeared once. The chain has TRBV27 and TRBJ1-5; no clear D gene. V gave up 1 base and J gave up 11 bases, with 12 bases separating them. Per germline, CDR1 MNHEY and CDR2 SMNVEV (reference sequence). There are 13 residues in the CDR3. The CDR3 DNA is TGTGCCAGCAGTTTATGGAAGGGTGGGTCCCAGCATTTT. This encodes CASSLWKGGSQHF.

This chain links TRBV7-9 with TRBJ1-6; D not certain. Germline V gene lookup returns CDR1 SEHNR and CDR2 FQNEAQ (reference sequence). The CDR3 is 11 amino acids. Trimming left V 1 base short and J 10 bases short, with 2 bases between. The CDR3 nucleotides are TGTGCCAGCAGCTTAGAGTCACCCCTCCACTTT. This gives the protein CASSLESPLHF.

The rearrangement joins TRBV19 to TRBJ2-5; possible D gene TRBD1, 5 bases. This CDR3 has 12 residues. V shed 9 bases and J shed 2 bases, with 10 bases lying between them. Germline V gives CDR1 LNHDA, CDR2 SQIVND (reference sequence). The CDR3 sequence is CASLGQQETQYF. The CDR3 nucleotides are TGTGCCAGCCTCGGACAACAAGAGACCCAGTACTTC.

The V gene is TRBV29-1, the J gene TRBJ1-5; D is undetermined. The CDR3 extends over 15 amino acids. Trimming pared 6 bases from V and 1 base from J, leaving 16 bases between. Germline loops: CDR1 SQVTM, CDR2 ANQGSEA. The chain's CDR3 is CSVKERAGSNQPQHF. The CDR3 DNA reads as TGCAGCGTGAAAGAGAGGGCCGGGAGCAATCAGCCCCAGCATTTT.

This clonotype was seen only a few times. For the CDR3, the DNA is TGTGCCACCAGTGATTTTGGTAATGAGCAGTTCTTC. Translated: CATSDFGNEQFF. The chain uses TRBV24-1 and TRBJ2-1; unclear D gene. V was shortened by 1 base and J by 7 bases, with 4 bases between the two germline ends. The germline CDR1 and CDR2 sequences are KGHDR and SFDVKD. This CDR3 spans 12 amino acids.

The rearrangement joins TRBV7-9 to TRBJ1-1; D remains unclear. Trimming pared 0 bases from V and 6 bases from J, leaving 11 bases between. The CDR3 runs to 14 residues. The germline V gene has CDR1 SEHNR and CDR2 FQNEAQ (reference sequence). The CDR3 DNA is TGTGCCAGCAGCTTAGCCCCTCGGACCCCTGAAGCTTTCTTT. It yields the protein CASSLAPRTPEAFF.

The chain links TRBV28 to TRBJ2-7; tentative D call: TRBD2 (5 bases). The germline V and J ends were trimmed by 5 bases and 1 base, with 18 bases remaining between them. The CDR3 extends over 16 amino acids. CDR1 and CDR2 (germline): MDHEN, SYDVKM. CDR3 sequence (DNA): TGTGCCAGCAGTCGTCCTTTCGGGGTACGATCCTACGAGCAGTACTTC. Amino acid sequence: CASSRPFGVRSYEQYF.

The chain employs TRBV30 and TRBJ1-1; D might be TRBD1 (5 bases). The CDR3 sequence is 12 residues long. CDR1 GTSNPN and CDR2 SVGIG come from the germline V gene (reference sequence). V lost 4 bases and J lost 3, with 9 bases in between. The CDR3 spells CAWTEGYTEAFF. CDR3 nucleotides: TGTGCCTGGACCGAGGGGTACACTGAAGCTTTCTTT.

The chain links TRBV30 to TRBJ1-1, with a possible D match to TRBD1 (6 bases). The germline V and J ends were trimmed by 1 base and 0 bases, with 12 bases remaining between them. CDR3 length equals 15 residues. CDR1 and CDR2 from the germline V gene are GTSNPN and SVGIG (reference sequence). DNA for the CDR3: TGTGCCTGGAGTGAACTGGACAGTTTGAACACTGAAGCTTTCTTT. Translating it yields CAWSELDSLNTEAFF.

The chain couples TRBV9 to TRBJ2-3, with D unresolved. From germline, CDR1 is SGDLS and CDR2 YYNGEE. CDR3 length equals 8 residues. Deletions cut 4 bases from V and 12 bases from J, with 3 bases between. The CDR3 nucleotides read TGTGCCAGCAGCCCCCAGTATTTT. It yields the protein CASSPQYF.

This rearrangement joins TRBV30 to TRBJ1-1; D remains ambiguous. The length of the CDR3 is 11 residues. V lost 0 bases and J lost 11, with 10 bases in between. In germline, CDR1 is GTSNPN, CDR2 SVGIG (reference sequence). The CDR3 here is CAWSVGREAFF. DNA of the CDR3: TGTGCCTGGAGTGTAGGCCGAGAGGCTTTCTTT.

The CDR3 loop reads CASSTPAETSGANVLTF. CDR3 coding DNA: TGTGCCAGCAGTACCCCTGCGGAGACCTCTGGGGCCAACGTCCTGACTTTC. V is TRBV28 and J is TRBJ2-6; no firm D call. Germline V gene data show CDR1 as MDHEN and CDR2 as SYDVKM. CDR3 length: 17 residues. V was cut by 5 bases and J by 0 bases, with 14 bases left in between.

The V and J genes are TRBV20-1 and TRBJ2-1, with 8 bases lining up with TRBD1. CDR1 DFQATT and CDR2 SNEGSKA come from the germline V gene (reference sequence). The length of the CDR3 is 13 residues. With 5 bases clipped from V and 4 bases from J, the junction kept 4 bases outside the gene matches. The CDR3 spells CSAPGGSYNEQFF. The CDR3 bases are TGCAGTGCTCCAGGGGGCTCGTACAATGAGCAGTTCTTC.